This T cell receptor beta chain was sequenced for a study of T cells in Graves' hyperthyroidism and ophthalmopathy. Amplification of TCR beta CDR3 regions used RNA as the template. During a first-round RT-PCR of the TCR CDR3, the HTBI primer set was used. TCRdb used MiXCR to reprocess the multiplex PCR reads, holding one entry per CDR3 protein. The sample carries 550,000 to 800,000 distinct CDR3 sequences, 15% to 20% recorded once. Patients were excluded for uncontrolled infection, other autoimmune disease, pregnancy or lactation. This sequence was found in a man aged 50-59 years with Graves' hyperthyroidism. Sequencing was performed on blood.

The CDR3 is CASSDSTSGSTDTQYF. As DNA, the CDR3 is TGTGCCAGCAGTGACTCGACTAGCGGGAGCACAGATACGCAGTATTTT. V usage is TRBV6-4 and J usage is TRBJ2-3; 10 bases agree with TRBD2. This CDR3 spans 16 amino acids. Germline V gives CDR1 MRHNA, CDR2 SNTAGT. With 0 bases clipped from V and 0 bases from J, the junction kept 0 bases outside the gene matches.